This T cell receptor beta chain was sequenced during a study of esophageal squamous cell carcinoma under preoperative chemotherapy. Per germline, CDR1 DFQATT and CDR2 SNEGSKA (reference sequence). The CDR3 runs to 14 residues. Study-wide points: Peripheral T cells migrating into the tumor appeared to partly supply post-treatment tumor-infiltrating lymphocytes. Tumor-infiltrating lymphocytes showed no significant post-chemotherapy TCR diversity increase, unlike peripheral T cells.

Sample time point: before preoperative PTX-NDP chemotherapy. On this clonotype itself: Its antigen is not identified.

TCRdb called the PCR reads again in MiXCR, with one record for every CDR3 protein. The data contain over 14,000 distinct CDR3 sequences, about three fifths of them singletons. This material was acquired from a patient given preoperative chemotherapy. This clonotype was sampled from a human donor with esophageal squamous cell carcinoma. The donor label of this sample is uncertain. The chain joins TRBV20-1 to TRBJ2-3; tentatively, D is TRBD1 (5 bases). The DNA end lines up better with TRBJ2-5; the J call may be wrong. In DNA, the CDR3 is TGCAGTGCTAGAGTAAGGGGCCTCGAAGAGACCCAGTACTTC. Translation gives CSARVRGLEETQYF.